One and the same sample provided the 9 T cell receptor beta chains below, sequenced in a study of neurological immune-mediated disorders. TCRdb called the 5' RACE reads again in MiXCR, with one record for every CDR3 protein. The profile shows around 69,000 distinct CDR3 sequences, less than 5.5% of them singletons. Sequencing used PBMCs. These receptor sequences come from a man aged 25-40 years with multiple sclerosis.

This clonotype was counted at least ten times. The CDR3 loop is CSARLQAEAFF. The CDR3 DNA is TGCAGTGCTAGATTGCAGGCCGAAGCTTTCTTT. The chain has TRBV20-1 and TRBJ1-1, with D unclear. This CDR3 is built from 11 residues. Per the germline V gene, CDR1 is DFQATT and CDR2 is SNEGSKA (reference sequence). V lost 2 bases and J 8 bases, leaving 9 bases between the germline ends.

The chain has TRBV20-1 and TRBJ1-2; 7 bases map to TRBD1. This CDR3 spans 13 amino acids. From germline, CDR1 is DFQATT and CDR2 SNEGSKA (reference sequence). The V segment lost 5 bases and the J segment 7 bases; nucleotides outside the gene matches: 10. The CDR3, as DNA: TGCAGTGCTCCTCCAGGGGGTTTAGGTGGCTACACCTTC. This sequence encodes CSAPPGGLGGYTF.

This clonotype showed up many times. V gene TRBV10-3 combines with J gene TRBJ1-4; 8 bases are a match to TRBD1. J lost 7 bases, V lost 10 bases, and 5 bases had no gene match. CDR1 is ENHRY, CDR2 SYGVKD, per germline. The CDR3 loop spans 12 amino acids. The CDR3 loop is CATGQGTEKLFF. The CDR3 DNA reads TGTGCCACCGGACAGGGTACTGAAAAACTGTTTTTT.

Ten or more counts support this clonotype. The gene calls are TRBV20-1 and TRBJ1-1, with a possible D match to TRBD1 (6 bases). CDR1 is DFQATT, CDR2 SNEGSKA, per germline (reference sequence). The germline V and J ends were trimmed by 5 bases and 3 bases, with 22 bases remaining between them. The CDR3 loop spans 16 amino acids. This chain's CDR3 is CSAGQGSGMMDTEAFF. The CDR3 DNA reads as TGCAGTGCTGGGCAGGGGAGCGGCATGATGGACACTGAAGCTTTCTTT.

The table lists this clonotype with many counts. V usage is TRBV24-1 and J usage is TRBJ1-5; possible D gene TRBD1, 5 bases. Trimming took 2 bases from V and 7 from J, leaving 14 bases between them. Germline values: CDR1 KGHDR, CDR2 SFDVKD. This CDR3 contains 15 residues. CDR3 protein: CATSDSRLGRQPQHF. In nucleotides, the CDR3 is TGTGCCACCAGTGATTCCCGGTTGGGGCGGCAGCCCCAGCATTTT.

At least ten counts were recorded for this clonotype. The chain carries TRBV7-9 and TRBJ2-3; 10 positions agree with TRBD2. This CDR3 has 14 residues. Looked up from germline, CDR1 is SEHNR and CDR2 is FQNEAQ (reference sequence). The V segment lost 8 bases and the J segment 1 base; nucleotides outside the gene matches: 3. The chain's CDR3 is CASGGTSGTDTQYF. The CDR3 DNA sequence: TGTGCCAGCGGCGGGACTAGCGGCACAGATACGCAGTATTTT.

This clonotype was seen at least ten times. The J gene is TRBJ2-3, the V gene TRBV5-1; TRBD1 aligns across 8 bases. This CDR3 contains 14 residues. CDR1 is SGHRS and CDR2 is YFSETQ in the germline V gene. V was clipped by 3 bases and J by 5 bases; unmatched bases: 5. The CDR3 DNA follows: TGCGCCAGCAGCTGGACAGGGCGCGGAGATACGCAGTATTTT. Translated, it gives CASSWTGRGDTQYF.

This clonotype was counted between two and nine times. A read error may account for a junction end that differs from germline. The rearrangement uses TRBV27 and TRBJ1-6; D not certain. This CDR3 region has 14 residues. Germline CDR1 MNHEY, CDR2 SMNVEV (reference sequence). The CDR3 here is CASSLRAVYSPLHF. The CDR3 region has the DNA TGTGCCAGCAGCCTACGAGCAGTTTATTCACCCCTACACTTT.

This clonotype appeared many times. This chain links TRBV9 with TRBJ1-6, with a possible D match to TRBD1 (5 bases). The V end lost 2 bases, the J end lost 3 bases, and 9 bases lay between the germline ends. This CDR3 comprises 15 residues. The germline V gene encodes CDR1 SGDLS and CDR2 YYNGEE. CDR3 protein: CASSVRVDYNSPLHF. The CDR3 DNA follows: TGTGCCAGCAGCGTCAGGGTAGACTATAATTCACCCCTCCACTTT.